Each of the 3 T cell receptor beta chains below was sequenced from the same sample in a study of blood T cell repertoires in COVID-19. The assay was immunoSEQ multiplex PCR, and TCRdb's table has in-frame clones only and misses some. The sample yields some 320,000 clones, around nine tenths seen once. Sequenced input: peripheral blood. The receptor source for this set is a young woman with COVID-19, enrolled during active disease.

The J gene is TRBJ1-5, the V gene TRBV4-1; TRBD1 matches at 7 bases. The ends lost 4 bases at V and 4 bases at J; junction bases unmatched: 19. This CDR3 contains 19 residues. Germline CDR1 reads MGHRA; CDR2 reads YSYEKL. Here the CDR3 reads CASSLGTARGPNLNQPQHF. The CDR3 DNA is TGCGCCAGCAGCCTAGGGACAGCCCGAGGCCCCAATCTAAATCAGCCCCAGCATTTT.

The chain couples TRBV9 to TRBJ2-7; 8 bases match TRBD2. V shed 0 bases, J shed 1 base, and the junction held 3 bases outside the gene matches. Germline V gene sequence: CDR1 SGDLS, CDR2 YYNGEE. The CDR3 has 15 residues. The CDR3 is CASSVGGGRSYEQYF. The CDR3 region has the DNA TGTGCCAGCAGCGTAGGCGGGGGGAGATCCTACGAGCAGTACTTC.

The CDR3 is CASSSSELRQGRDTGELFF. As DNA, the CDR3 is TGCGCCAGCAGCTCTTCAGAACTCCGACAGGGACGAGACACCGGGGAGCTGTTTTTT. The chain combines TRBV5-1 with TRBJ2-2, with TRBD1 matching over 7 bases. Germline CDR1 is SGHRS and CDR2 is YFSETQ. V shed 3 bases and J 3 bases; nucleotides not matched to a gene: 17. The length of the CDR3 is 19 residues.